The clone carrying this T cell receptor beta chain was detected once. The junction does not match germline at one end; this may be a read error. Libraries were prepared by immunoSEQ multiplex PCR; TCRdb keeps only in-frame clonotypes and omits some of them. The sample carries 15,000 to 20,000 clones, 92% recorded once. This CDR3 region has 11 residues. CDR1 is LNHDA, CDR2 SQIVND, per germline (reference sequence). This sample stems from a study of OX40 agonist ivuxolimab in advanced cancers. Study summary: Cohort: around 83% men, mean age about 60, aged about 23 to 79. Three patients had partial responses: one hepatocellular carcinoma, two cutaneous melanoma.

Material: CD4+ or CD8+ T cells sorted from blood, obtained in a trial of the OX40 agonist ivuxolimab. The TCR originated in an adult with an advanced solid tumor such as melanoma, head and neck, liver or kidney cancer. The rearrangement links TRBV19 to TRBJ2-5; D not certain. The CDR3 DNA reads TGTGCCAGTAGTATAGTAGGCCGGAAGCACTTC. This gives the protein CASSIVGRKHF.